One and the same sample provided the 13 T cell receptor beta chains below, sequenced in a study of blood T cell repertoires in COVID-19. Some clones are missing from TCRdb's copy, which holds only in-frame ones; the method was immunoSEQ multiplex PCR. This table has hundreds of thousands of clones, around 88% appearing once. Sequencing was done on a sample of peripheral blood. The receptors stem from an elderly man with acute or convalescent COVID-19.

The chain carries TRBV19 and TRBJ1-1; D is undetermined. The germline V gene has CDR1 LNHDA and CDR2 SQIVND (reference sequence). V was trimmed by 5 bases and J by 0 bases, leaving 7 bases between them. The CDR3 is 13 amino acids. DNA of the CDR3: TGTGCCAGTAGTGTAACATTGAACACTGAAGCTTTCTTT. Translating gives CASSVTLNTEAFF.

The chain links TRBV19 to TRBJ2-3; perhaps TRBD2 as D (6 bases). This CDR3 has 15 amino acids. The V end was cut by 3 bases, the J end by 0 bases, with 10 bases between. Per the germline V gene, CDR1 is LNHDA and CDR2 is SQIVND (reference sequence). The CDR3 bases are TGTGCCAGTAGTATGAGCGGGCATAGCACAGATACGCAGTATTTT. Encoded protein: CASSMSGHSTDTQYF.

CDR3 amino acids: CASSLNRVEQETQYF. The CDR3 DNA reads as TGTGCCAGCAGCCTCAACAGGGTAGAACAAGAGACCCAGTACTTC. The chain recombines TRBV7-9 with TRBJ2-5, with D perhaps TRBD1 (6 bases). This CDR3 contains 15 residues. Germline V CDR1 and CDR2: SEHNR, FQNEAQ (reference sequence). Trimming removed 5 bases from V and 2 bases from J, with 15 bases in between.

The chain couples TRBV15 to TRBJ2-5, with 9 nucleotides matching TRBD2. This CDR3 has 14 amino acids. V dropped 1 base and J dropped 5; count of bases not matched to a gene: 2. Germline CDR1 reads LNHNV; CDR2 reads YYDKDF (reference sequence). The CDR3 loop is CATSRGSGSETQYF. The CDR3 DNA reads as TGTGCCACCAGCAGAGGTAGCGGGAGCGAGACCCAGTACTTC.

This rearrangement joins TRBV12-3 or TRBV12-4 to TRBJ1-1, with unresolved D. The CDR3 spans 12 residues. V was pared by 5 bases and J by 10 bases, with 14 bases between. CDR3 amino acids: CASSDRERRAFF. DNA for the CDR3: TGTGCCAGCAGTGACCGGGAACGAAGAGCTTTCTTT.

The chain recombines TRBV5-8 with TRBJ2-5; D unclear. Germline-derived CDR1 and CDR2 are SGHTS and YDEGEE. Trimming pared 0 bases from V and 5 bases from J, leaving 8 bases between. This CDR3 contains 13 residues. CDR3 sequence reads: CASSLVSRETQYF. Written as DNA, the CDR3 is TGTGCCAGCAGCTTGGTCTCGCGGGAGACCCAGTACTTC.

CDR3 protein: CATSRGQGGDTQYF. DNA of the CDR3: TGTGCCACCTCCCGGGGACAGGGTGGGGATACGCAGTATTTT. This chain connects TRBV27 to TRBJ2-3, with 9 positions matching TRBD1. J gave up 6 bases and V 10 bases, and 11 bases lay outside the gene matches. CDR3 length equals 14 residues. CDR1 is MNHEY and CDR2 is SMNVEV in the germline V gene (reference sequence).

The rearrangement joins TRBV28 to TRBJ2-2; 12 bases match TRBD1. V gave up 7 bases and J gave up 6 bases; unmatched junction bases: 12. The CDR3 spans 17 residues. Germline V lookup: CDR1 MDHEN, CDR2 SYDVKM. The chain's CDR3 is CASNPTYGTGGAGELFF. The CDR3 bases are TGTGCCAGCAATCCTACCTACGGGACAGGGGGCGCCGGGGAGCTGTTTTTT.

The chain combines TRBV20-1 with TRBJ2-1, with 10 bases lining up with TRBD2. V shed 5 bases and J 12 bases; nucleotides not matched to a gene: 1. Germline CDR1 DFQATT, CDR2 SNEGSKA (reference sequence). The CDR3 is 10 residues long. The CDR3 DNA follows: TGCAGTGCTTCTAGCGGGAGGCAGTTCTTC. Translating it yields CSASSGRQFF.

V is TRBV3-1 (or the pseudogene TRBV3-2) and J is TRBJ1-4; D remains unclear. V was trimmed by 0 bases and J by 0 bases, leaving 8 bases between them. Germline-derived CDR1 and CDR2 are LGHDT and YNNKEL (reference sequence). This CDR3 is 16 amino acids long. For the CDR3, the DNA is TGTGCCAGCAGCCAAGATTGGAGTGCAACTAATGAAAAACTGTTTTTT. Translated, it gives CASSQDWSATNEKLFF.

This chain joins TRBV14 and TRBJ2-1, with D maybe TRBD2 (6 bases). The germline V and J ends were trimmed by 3 bases and 5 bases, with 14 bases remaining between them. The CDR3 loop spans 15 amino acids. CDR1 is SGHDN and CDR2 is FVKESK in the germline V gene. CDR3 in DNA: TGTGCCAGCAGCCAGCCCGGAGGGCCTCACAATGAGCAGTTCTTC. Its protein product is CASSQPGGPHNEQFF. The complete variable domain, with remaining parts taken from reference TRBV14 and TRBJ2-1, reads EAGVTQFPSHSVIEKGQTVTLRCDPISGHDNLYWYRRVMGKEIKFLLHFVKESKQDESGMPNNRFLAERTGGTYSTLKVQPAELEDSGVYFCASSQPGGPHNEQFFGPGTRLTVL.

The V and J genes are TRBV18 and TRBJ2-7; maybe TRBD1 (5 bases). Trimming removed 6 bases at V and 3 bases at J, with 18 bases between. CDR1 KGHSH and CDR2 LQKENI come from the germline V gene. CDR3 length: 15 residues. The CDR3 DNA sequence: TGTGCCAGCTCGATTATAAAGGGGCAGGGCTACGAGCAGTACTTC. This translates into CASSIIKGQGYEQYF.

Of note for this clone: Other DNA sequences in this specimen translate into the identical CDR3. CDR3 sequence: CASSPASNEKLFF. The CDR3, as DNA: TGTGCCAGCTCACCGGCAAGTAATGAAAAACTGTTTTTT. The J gene is TRBJ1-4, the V gene TRBV18; D not resolved. Germline V gives CDR1 KGHSH, CDR2 LQKENI. The V gene lost 3 bases and the J gene lost 4 bases, with 6 bases spanning the gap. CDR3 length: 13 amino acids.